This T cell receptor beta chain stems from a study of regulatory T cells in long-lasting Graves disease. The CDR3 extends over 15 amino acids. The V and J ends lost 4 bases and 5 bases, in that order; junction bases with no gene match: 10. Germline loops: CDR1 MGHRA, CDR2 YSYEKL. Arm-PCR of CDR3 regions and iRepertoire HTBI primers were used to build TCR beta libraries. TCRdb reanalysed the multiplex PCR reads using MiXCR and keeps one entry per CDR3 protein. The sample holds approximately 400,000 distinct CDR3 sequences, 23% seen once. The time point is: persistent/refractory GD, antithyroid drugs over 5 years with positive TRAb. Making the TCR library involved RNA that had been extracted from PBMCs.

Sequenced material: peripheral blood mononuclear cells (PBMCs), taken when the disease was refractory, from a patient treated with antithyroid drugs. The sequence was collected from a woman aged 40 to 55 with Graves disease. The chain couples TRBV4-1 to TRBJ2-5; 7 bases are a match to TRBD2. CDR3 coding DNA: TGCGCCAGCAGCCCTTATGTAGCGGGCAAGGAGACCCAGTACTTC. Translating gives CASSPYVAGKETQYF.